Sequencing of this T cell receptor beta chain was carried out in a study of identical twins. TCRdb re-called the 5' RACE reads with MiXCR, one entry per CDR3 protein. The sample lists about 530,000 distinct CDR3 sequences; under 25% were seen once. The sample was also linked to a second study, of yellow fever vaccine responses in identical twins.

The TCR originated in a woman aged 18 to 35 in good health. Sample: CD4+ T cells sorted from blood.

The CDR3 region is CASSPHPDWGRTYEQYF. In DNA form, the CDR3 reads TGTGCCAGCAGCCCCCATCCAGACTGGGGGCGGACCTACGAGCAGTACTTC. The V gene is TRBV7-2, the J gene TRBJ2-7; D is possibly TRBD1 (6 bases). Trimming cost V 5 bases and J 2 bases, with 22 bases left between them. The CDR3 sequence is 17 residues long. CDR1 is SGHTA, CDR2 FQGNSA, per germline.